The T cell receptor (beta chain) under discussion was sequenced for a study of CD8+ T cells in alopecia areata. Study as a whole: At a dose of 5 to 10 mg twice daily, oral tofacitinib was given to treated patients. Study results and limitations: Scalp lesions, especially in alopecia totalis/universalis, had higher clonality than normal scalp. Under tofacitinib, numerous expanded lesional clonotypes remained detectable in scalp and blood.

RNA extraction and reverse transcription yielded cDNA as sequencing template. Clones were sequenced by immunoSEQ multiplex PCR, and TCRdb holds only the in-frame ones, with some missing. The table has 190,000 or so clones, around three fifths seen once. The treatment is: oral pan-JAK inhibitor, 5-10 mg twice daily. To note about this clone: No antigen is known for it.

This CDR3 region has 13 residues. The germline V and J ends were trimmed by 3 bases and 4 bases, with 9 bases remaining between them. The V gene's germline CDR1 is MNHEY and CDR2 SMNVEV (reference sequence). The clonotype originates from a human donor with alopecia areata. Sample: CD8+ T cells sorted from blood, taken at week 24, from a patient treated with tofacitinib. V is TRBV27 and J is TRBJ1-1; D is perhaps TRBD1 (5 bases). CDR3 protein: CASSFSDSTEAFF. CDR3 in DNA: TGTGCCAGCAGTTTTTCAGACAGCACTGAAGCTTTCTTT.